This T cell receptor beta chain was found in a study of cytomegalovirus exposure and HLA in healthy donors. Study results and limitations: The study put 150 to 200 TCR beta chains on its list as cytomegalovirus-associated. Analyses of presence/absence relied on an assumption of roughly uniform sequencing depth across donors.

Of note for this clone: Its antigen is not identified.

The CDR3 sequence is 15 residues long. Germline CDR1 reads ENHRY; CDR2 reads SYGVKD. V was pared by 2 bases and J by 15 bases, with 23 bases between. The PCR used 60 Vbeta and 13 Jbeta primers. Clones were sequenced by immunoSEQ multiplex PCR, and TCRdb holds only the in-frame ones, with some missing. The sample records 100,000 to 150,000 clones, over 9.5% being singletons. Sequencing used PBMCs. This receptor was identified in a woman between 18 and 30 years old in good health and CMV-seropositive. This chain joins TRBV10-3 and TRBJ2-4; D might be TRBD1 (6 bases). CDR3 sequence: CAISEVKDSEAPRYF. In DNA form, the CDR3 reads TGTGCCATCAGTGAGGTGAAGGACAGTGAGGCACCGCGGTACTTC.